The clone carrying this T cell receptor (beta chain) was observed a few times. A sample-barcoded 5' primer and a J-beta primer mix were used in a second PCR of roughly 7 to 11 cycles. TCRdb redid the calling of the 5' RACE reads with MiXCR, one entry per CDR3 protein. Seen here are about 640,000 distinct CDR3 sequences, less than 35% observed once, and the top ten hold approximately 14%. The data were taken from a study of blood T cells in healthy people across ages. Study-level information: In model experiments, template switching was able to capture about one barcoded beta molecule for every two T cells that were present.

Peripheral blood from each donor was collected in a volume of about 9.9 milliliters. Germline CDR1 and CDR2: MNHNS and SASEGT. With 4 bases clipped from V and 2 bases from J, the junction kept 7 bases outside the gene matches. The CDR3 is made up of 16 amino acids. Sequencing was done on a sample of blood. V and J are TRBV6-1 and TRBJ1-5; TRBD1 agrees at 8 bases. This TCR derives from a woman older than 75 in good health. The CDR3 DNA reads TGTGCCAGCAGTGTAACCCCGACAGGGGGCAATCAGCCCCAGCATTTT. Encoded protein: CASSVTPTGGNQPQHF.